These 13 T cell receptor beta chains came from one sample sequenced in a study of CD8 T cells in Susac syndrome. A quantity of about 0.45 to 1 ug RNA underwent reverse transcription using random hexamers. TCRdb used MiXCR to reprocess the immunoSEQ multiplex PCR reads, holding one entry per CDR3 protein. Seen here are 150,000 to 200,000 distinct CDR3 sequences, approximately 90% observed once, and the top ten hold 0.08%. Material: CD4+ T cells from PBMCs. Receptors were obtained from a human donor in good health.

The CDR3 DNA sequence: TGTGCCAGCAGTTACTCGACAGGCCAAGAGACCCAGTACTTC. This sequence encodes CASSYSTGQETQYF. V usage is TRBV6-5 and J usage is TRBJ2-5, with D possibly matching TRBD1 (6 bases). The V end lost 0 bases, the J end lost 1 base, and 6 bases lay between the germline ends. The germline CDR1 and CDR2 sequences are MNHEY and SVGAGI. CDR3 length equals 14 residues.

The chain combines TRBV29-1 with TRBJ2-5; 10 nucleotides agree with TRBD1. The CDR3 is 11 amino acids. Germline CDR1 is SQVTM and CDR2 is ANQGSEA. V shed 6 bases and J 6 bases; nucleotides not matched to a gene: 1. The chain's CDR3 is CSVDRGKTQYF. The CDR3 DNA reads TGCAGCGTGGACAGGGGGAAGACCCAGTACTTC.

The DNA for the CDR3 is TGCGCCAGCAGCGTAATCTTAGCGGGAGGGCCGGGGAATGAGCAGTTCTTC. This encodes CASSVILAGGPGNEQFF. The V gene is TRBV5-1, the J gene TRBJ2-1; 11 positions agree with TRBD2. The V gene's germline CDR1 is SGHRS and CDR2 YFSETQ. CDR3 length equals 17 residues. V shed 4 bases, J shed 7 bases, and the junction held 13 bases outside the gene matches.

In this sample, this clonotype turned up once. The rearrangement links TRBV18 to TRBJ1-1, with TRBD1 as a possible D gene (6 bases). Germline CDR1 reads KGHSH; CDR2 reads LQKENI. CDR3 length: 13 residues. V was cut by 3 bases and J by 11 bases, with 16 bases left in between. CDR3 bases: TGTGCCAGCTCACCCGCCGGACAGCTGGGGGCTTTCTTT. Its translation is CASSPAGQLGAFF. Using reference TRBV18 and TRBJ1-1 for the parts outside the CDR3, the full variable domain is NAGVMQNPRHLVRRRGQEARLRCSPMKGHSHVYWYRQLPEEGLKFMVYLQKENIIDESGMPKERFSAEFPKEGPSILRIQQVVRGDSAAYFCASSPAGQLGAFFGQGTRLTVV.

This chain uses TRBV2 with TRBJ1-6, with 7 bases identical to TRBD1. The J segment lost 6 bases and the V segment lost 7 bases, leaving 12 bases of the junction unmatched. The germline V gene encodes CDR1 SNHLY and CDR2 FYNNEI. The CDR3 has 16 residues. The CDR3 reads CASTLNRGSGNSPLHF. The CDR3 DNA follows: TGTGCCAGCACCCTCAACAGGGGAAGTGGTAATTCACCCCTCCACTTT.

V usage is TRBV20-1 and J usage is TRBJ2-6; 10 nucleotides match TRBD2. The CDR3 is made up of 19 amino acids. Looked up from germline, CDR1 is DFQATT and CDR2 is SNEGSKA (reference sequence). V was clipped by 0 bases and J by 0 bases; unmatched bases: 8. CDR3 in DNA: TGCAGTGCTAGAGATCGGGTAGCGGGAGGACTCTCTGGGGCCAACGTCCTGACTTTC. Protein sequence: CSARDRVAGGLSGANVLTF.

The chain couples TRBV12-3 or TRBV12-4 to TRBJ1-5; tentatively, D is TRBD1 (5 bases). The CDR3 is 12 amino acids. The V end was cut by 8 bases, the J end by 6 bases, with 11 bases between. The CDR3 loop reads CASGWGSQPQHF. Here the CDR3 DNA reads TGTGCCAGCGGTTGGGGGAGTCAGCCCCAGCATTTT.

The CDR3 DNA follows: TGTGCCAGCAGTTTAGTCGGGGGAAGAACTGAAGCTTTCTTT. Protein product: CASSLVGGRTEAFF. The rearrangement joins TRBV27 to TRBJ1-1; D is possibly TRBD1 (5 bases). V lost 2 bases and J 5 bases, leaving 12 bases between the germline ends. This CDR3 is built from 14 residues. Germline values: CDR1 MNHEY, CDR2 SMNVEV (reference sequence).

The rearrangement uses TRBV5-1 and TRBJ1-1, with D possibly TRBD1 on 5 matching bases. Germline V gene data show CDR1 as SGHRS and CDR2 as YFSETQ. This CDR3 contains 14 residues. The V end lost 5 bases, the J end lost 1 base, and 12 bases lay between the germline ends. The CDR3: CASRTTTGNTEAFF. DNA of the CDR3: TGCGCCAGCAGAACCACAACAGGGAACACTGAAGCTTTCTTT.

The chain uses TRBV7-9 and TRBJ2-1; D uncertain. This CDR3 comprises 15 residues. The V end was cut by 5 bases, the J end by 3 bases, with 14 bases between. Germline CDR1 and CDR2: SEHNR and FQNEAQ (reference sequence). The CDR3 region has the DNA TGTGCCAGCAGCCCCCCCCGCGAAAACTACAATGAGCAGTTCTTC. Amino acids: CASSPPRENYNEQFF.

The chain has TRBV29-1 and TRBJ2-3; 9 bases are a match to TRBD2. Germline CDR1 reads SQVTM; CDR2 reads ANQGSEA. The CDR3 covers 13 residues. V trimming: 8 bases; J trimming: 1 base; junction bases outside the gene matches: 4. The DNA for the CDR3 is TGCAGCTCAGCGGGAGGACGCACAGATACGCAGTATTTT. This gives the protein CSSAGGRTDTQYF.

This clonotype came up a few times. The chain combines TRBV6-2 or TRBV6-3 with TRBJ2-1; tentative D call: TRBD2 (6 bases). The length of the CDR3 is 14 residues. Germline values: CDR1 MNHEY, CDR2 SVGEGT. Deletions cut 5 bases from V and 1 base from J, with 9 bases between. The CDR3 protein is CASSPRGSYNEQFF. CDR3 nucleotide sequence: TGTGCCAGCAGTCCCCGGGGGTCCTACAATGAGCAGTTCTTC.

The genes are TRBV7-9 and TRBJ1-5; D unresolved. The germline gives CDR1 SEHNR, CDR2 FQNEAQ (reference sequence). V lost 5 bases to trimming and J lost 4 bases, with 12 bases between them. The CDR3 extends over 14 amino acids. The CDR3, as DNA: TGTGCCAGCAGCACGATGGACCGAAATCAGCCCCAGCATTTT. Translating it yields CASSTMDRNQPQHF.